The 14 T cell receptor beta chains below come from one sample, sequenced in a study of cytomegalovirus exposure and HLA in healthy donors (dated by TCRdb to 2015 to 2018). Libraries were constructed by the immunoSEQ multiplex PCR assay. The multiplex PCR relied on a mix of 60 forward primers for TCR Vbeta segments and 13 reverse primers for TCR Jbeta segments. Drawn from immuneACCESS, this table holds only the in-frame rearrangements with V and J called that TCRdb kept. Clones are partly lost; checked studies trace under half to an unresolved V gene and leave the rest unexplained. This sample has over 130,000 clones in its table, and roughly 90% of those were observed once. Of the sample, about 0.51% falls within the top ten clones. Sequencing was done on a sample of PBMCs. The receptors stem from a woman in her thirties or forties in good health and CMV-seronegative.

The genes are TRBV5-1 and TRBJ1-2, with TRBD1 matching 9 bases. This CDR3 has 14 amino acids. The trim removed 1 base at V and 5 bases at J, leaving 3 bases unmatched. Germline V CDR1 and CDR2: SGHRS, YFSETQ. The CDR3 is CASSLRQGGYGYTF. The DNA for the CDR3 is TGCGCCAGCAGCTTGAGACAGGGGGGTTATGGCTACACCTTC.

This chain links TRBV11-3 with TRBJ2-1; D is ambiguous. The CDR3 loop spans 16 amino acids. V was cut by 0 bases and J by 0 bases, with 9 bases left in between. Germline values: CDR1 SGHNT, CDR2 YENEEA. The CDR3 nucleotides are TGTGCCAGCAGCTTAGATCTAGGAGCCTCCTACAATGAGCAGTTCTTC. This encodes CASSLDLGASYNEQFF.

As DNA, the CDR3 is TGTGCCAGCTCACCAAATCCGGGAGGCCCTTACAATGAGCAGTTCTTC. It encodes CASSPNPGGPYNEQFF. V usage is TRBV18 and J usage is TRBJ2-1, with 7 bases matching TRBD2. The junction had 8 bases not matched to a gene; V was cut back by 2 bases and J by 4 bases. This CDR3 contains 16 residues. Germline V gene sequence: CDR1 KGHSH, CDR2 LQKENI. The full variable domain, with the rest looked up from reference TRBV18 and TRBJ2-1, is NAGVMQNPRHLVRRRGQEARLRCSPMKGHSHVYWYRQLPEEGLKFMVYLQKENIIDESGMPKERFSAEFPKEGPSILRIQQVVRGDSAAYFCASSPNPGGPYNEQFFGPGTRLTVL.

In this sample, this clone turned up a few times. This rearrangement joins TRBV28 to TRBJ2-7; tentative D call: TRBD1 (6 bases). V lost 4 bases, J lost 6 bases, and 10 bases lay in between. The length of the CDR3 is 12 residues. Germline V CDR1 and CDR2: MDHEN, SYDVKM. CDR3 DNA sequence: TGTGCCAGCAGTTCACAGGGTTTCGAGCAGTACTTC. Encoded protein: CASSSQGFEQYF.

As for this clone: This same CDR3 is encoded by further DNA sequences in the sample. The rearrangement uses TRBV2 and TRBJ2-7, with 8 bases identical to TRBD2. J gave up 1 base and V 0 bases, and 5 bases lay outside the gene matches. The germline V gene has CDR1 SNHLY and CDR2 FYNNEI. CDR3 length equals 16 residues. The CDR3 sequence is CASSEASGTRSYEQYF. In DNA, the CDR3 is TGTGCCAGCAGTGAAGCGAGCGGGACTAGGTCCTACGAGCAGTACTTC. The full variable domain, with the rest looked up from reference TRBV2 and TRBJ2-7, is EPEVTQTPSHQVTQMGQEVILRCVPISNHLYFYWYRQILGQKVEFLVSFYNNEISEKSEIFDDQFSVERPDGSNFTLKIRSTKLEDSAMYFCASSEASGTRSYEQYFGPGTRLTVT.

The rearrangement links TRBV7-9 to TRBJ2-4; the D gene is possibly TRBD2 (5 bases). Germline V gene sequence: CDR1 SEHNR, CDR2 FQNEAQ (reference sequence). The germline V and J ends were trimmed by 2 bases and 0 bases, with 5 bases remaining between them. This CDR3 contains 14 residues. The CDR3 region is CASSLSGAKNIQYF. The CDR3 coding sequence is TGTGCCAGCAGCTTAAGCGGAGCCAAAAACATTCAGTACTTC.

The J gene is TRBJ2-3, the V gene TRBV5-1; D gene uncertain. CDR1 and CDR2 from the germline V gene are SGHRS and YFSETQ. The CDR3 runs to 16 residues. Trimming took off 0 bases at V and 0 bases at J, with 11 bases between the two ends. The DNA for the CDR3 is TGCGCCAGCAGCTTGGGCCCAGCGAGCAGCACAGATACGCAGTATTTT. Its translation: CASSLGPASSTDTQYF.

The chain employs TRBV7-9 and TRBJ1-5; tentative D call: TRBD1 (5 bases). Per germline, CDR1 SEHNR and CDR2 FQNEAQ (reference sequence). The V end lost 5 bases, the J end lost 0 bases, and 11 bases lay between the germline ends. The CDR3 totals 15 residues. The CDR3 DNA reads TGTGCCAGCAGCCCAGGGACTAATAGCAATCAGCCCCAGCATTTT. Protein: CASSPGTNSNQPQHF.

DNA of the CDR3: TGTGCCAGCAGCCCCACTAGCGGCACAGATACGCAGTATTTT. Translated: CASSPTSGTDTQYF. The chain uses TRBV5-4 and TRBJ2-3; 7 bases fit TRBD2. The CDR3 loop spans 14 amino acids. Germline CDR1 and CDR2: SGHNT and YYREEE (reference sequence). V dropped 4 bases and J dropped 1; count of bases not matched to a gene: 3. Together with reference TRBV5-4 and TRBJ2-3, the CDR3 gives the full variable domain: ETGVTQSPTHLIKTRGQQVTLRCSSQSGHNTVSWYQQALGQGPQFIFQYYREEENGRGNFPPRFSGLQFPNYSSELNVNALELDDSALYLCASSPTSGTDTQYFGPGTRLTVL.

The DNA for the CDR3 is TGCGCCAGCAGCCAAGGACACAGGAGGGAAAACACCATATATTTT. Protein sequence: CASSQGHRRENTIYF. The gene calls are TRBV4-3 and TRBJ1-3; D is perhaps TRBD1 (5 bases). The CDR3 is made up of 15 amino acids. CDR1 and CDR2 (germline): LGHNA, YSLEER. Trimming removed 1 base at V and 6 bases at J, with 13 bases between.

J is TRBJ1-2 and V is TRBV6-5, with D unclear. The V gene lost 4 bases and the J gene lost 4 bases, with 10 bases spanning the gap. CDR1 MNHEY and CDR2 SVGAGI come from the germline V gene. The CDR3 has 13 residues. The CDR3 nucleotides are TGTGCCAGCAGTTCAGAGGAGTTCTATGGCTACACCTTC. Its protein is CASSSEEFYGYTF.

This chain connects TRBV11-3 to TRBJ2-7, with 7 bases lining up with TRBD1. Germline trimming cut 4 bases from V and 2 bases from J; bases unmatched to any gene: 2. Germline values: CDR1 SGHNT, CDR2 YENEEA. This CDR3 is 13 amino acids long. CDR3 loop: CASSSQGAYEQYF. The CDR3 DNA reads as TGTGCCAGCAGCTCCCAGGGGGCCTACGAGCAGTACTTC.

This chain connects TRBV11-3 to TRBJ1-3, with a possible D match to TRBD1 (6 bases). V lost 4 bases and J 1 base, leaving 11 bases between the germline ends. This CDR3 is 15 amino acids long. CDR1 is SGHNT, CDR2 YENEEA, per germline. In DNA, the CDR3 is TGTGCCAGCAGCTCAGGGGCCCTATCTGGAAACACCATATATTTT. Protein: CASSSGALSGNTIYF.

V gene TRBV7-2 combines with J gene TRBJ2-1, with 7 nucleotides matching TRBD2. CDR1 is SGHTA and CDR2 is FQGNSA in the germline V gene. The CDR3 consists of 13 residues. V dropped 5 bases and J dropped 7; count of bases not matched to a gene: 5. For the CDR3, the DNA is TGTGCCAGCAGCACTCGGACTAGGAATGAGCAGTTCTTC. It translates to CASSTRTRNEQFF.